The clone carrying this T cell receptor beta chain was counted only a few times. Its specificity is not known. The CDR3 spans 15 residues. V was pared by 8 bases and J by 11 bases, with 17 bases of the junction left unmatched. The germline gives CDR1 SEHNR, CDR2 FQNEAQ (reference sequence). Primers used in a second PCR of about 7 to 12 cycles were a sample-barcoded 5' primer and a J-beta primer mix. Carrying 12 random nucleotides, a template-switch adaptor labeled each individual cDNA molecule. A minimum of 3 million CDR3-containing paired-end reads was obtained for each sample. TCRdb passed the 5' RACE reads through MiXCR, listing each CDR3 protein once. The sample carries some 1,800,000 distinct CDR3 sequences, about 39% recorded once. The data stem from a study of blood T cells in healthy people across ages. Study outcomes and limitations: As age increased, TCR beta diversity per million T cells fell in a roughly linear fashion.

The clonotype was recovered from a human donor in good health. The sequencing sample was made of blood. The chain has TRBV7-9 and TRBJ1-4; TRBD1 aligns across 7 bases. CDR3 amino acids: CASALERAGGSKLFF. DNA of the CDR3: TGTGCCAGCGCCCTGGAAAGGGCAGGGGGAAGCAAACTGTTTTTT.